What follows are 32 T cell receptor beta chains derived from one specimen sequenced in a study of T cell responses to AZD1222 COVID-19 vaccine. Sequenced by immunoSEQ multiplex PCR; TCRdb stores in-frame clones only, minus some. Of tens of thousands of clones listed, around 81% are singletons. The source was peripheral blood, collected on day 0 of AZD1222 vaccination. The receptor source for this set is an adult in good health.

This sequence joins TRBV11-3 and TRBJ2-7; maybe TRBD2 (5 bases). With 1 base removed from V and 4 bases from J, the gap between germline ends came to 14 bases. In germline, CDR1 is SGHNT, CDR2 YENEEA. CDR3 length: 15 amino acids. CDR3 protein: CASSLAAALAYEQYF. The CDR3, as DNA: TGTGCCAGCAGCTTAGCGGCAGCCCTAGCTTACGAGCAGTACTTC. Variable domain in full (rest from reference TRBV11-3 and TRBJ2-7): EAGVVQSPRYKIIEKKQPVAFWCNPISGHNTLYWYLQNLGQGPELLIRYENEEAVDDSQLPKDRFSAERLKGVDSTLKIQPAELGDSAVYLCASSLAAALAYEQYFGPGTRLTVT.

V gene TRBV29-1 combines with J gene TRBJ1-3, with D unclear. Trimming pared 3 bases from V and 2 bases from J, leaving 5 bases between. The CDR3 runs to 12 residues. Germline CDR1 reads SQVTM; CDR2 reads ANQGSEA. CDR3 nucleotide sequence: TGCAGCGTTGAGTCAACTGGAAACACCATATATTTT. Amino acid sequence: CSVESTGNTIYF.

The chain links TRBV19 to TRBJ1-4, with D hard to call. Trimming pared 4 bases from V and 8 bases from J, leaving 8 bases between. The CDR3 spans 12 residues. Germline values: CDR1 LNHDA, CDR2 SQIVND (reference sequence). Here the CDR3 reads CASSTPREKLFF. As DNA, the CDR3 is TGTGCCAGTAGTACCCCGCGGGAAAAACTGTTTTTT.

DNA for the CDR3: TGTGCCAGCACCTCACCCGGGCAGCCCAAACTGTTTTTT. It translates to CASTSPGQPKLFF. This sequence joins TRBV6-5 and TRBJ1-4; D call uncertain. The CDR3 contains 13 residues. Looked up from germline, CDR1 is MNHEY and CDR2 is SVGAGI. Deletions cut 7 bases from V and 11 bases from J, with 17 bases between.

The V gene is TRBV5-8, the J gene TRBJ1-4; possibly TRBD1 for D (6 bases). The germline gives CDR1 SGHTS, CDR2 YDEGEE. The ends were cut back, 7 bases at V and 8 bases at J, with 18 bases in the middle. The CDR3 runs to 14 residues. In DNA form, the CDR3 reads TGTGCCAGCGGCGGGGCCAGGGGAACCGAAAAACTGTTTTTT. Amino acid sequence: CASGGARGTEKLFF.

J is TRBJ1-6 and V is TRBV6-2 or TRBV6-3; a possible D gene is TRBD1 (5 bases). Germline V gene data show CDR1 as MNHEY and CDR2 as SVGEGT. The ends were cut back, 5 bases at V and 10 bases at J, with 15 bases in the middle. CDR3 size: 14 residues. The CDR3 bases are TGTGCCAGCAGTCCGATCGACAGCGGGTCACCCCTCCACTTT. Its protein is CASSPIDSGSPLHF.

The chain links TRBV28 to TRBJ1-2; D might be TRBD1 (5 bases). The CDR3 totals 14 residues. With 4 bases removed from V and 4 bases from J, the gap between germline ends came to 13 bases. Germline CDR1 MDHEN, CDR2 SYDVKM. The CDR3: CASSSPQGIYGYTF. The CDR3, as DNA: TGTGCCAGCAGTTCCCCCCAGGGTATCTATGGCTACACCTTC.

The chain employs TRBV30 and TRBJ1-1; TRBD1 might be the D (6 bases). Germline V CDR1 and CDR2: GTSNPN, SVGIG (reference sequence). The V gene lost 4 bases and the J gene lost 4 bases, with 10 bases spanning the gap. The length of the CDR3 is 12 residues. This CDR3 reads CAWKRGATEAFF. CDR3 in DNA: TGTGCCTGGAAGAGGGGGGCCACTGAAGCTTTCTTT.

This clone was observed a handful of times. The chain couples TRBV11-1 to TRBJ2-3; TRBD2 matches 9 bases. The ends lost 3 bases at V and 4 bases at J; junction bases unmatched: 5. CDR3 size: 15 residues. The germline gives CDR1 SGHAT, CDR2 FQDESV (reference sequence). The CDR3: CASSLGGGAPDTQYF. CDR3 bases: TGTGCCAGCAGCTTGGGCGGGGGGGCTCCAGATACGCAGTATTTT.

The chain recombines TRBV19 with TRBJ1-2, with TRBD1 identical over 7 bases. J lost 5 bases, V lost 6 bases, and 9 bases had no gene match. The V gene's germline CDR1 is LNHDA and CDR2 SQIVND (reference sequence). The CDR3 has 14 residues. The CDR3 reads CASSPLAGQYGYTF. The CDR3 DNA reads as TGTGCCAGTAGCCCTCTCGCGGGACAGTATGGCTACACCTTC.

DNA for the CDR3: TGTGCCAGCTCACCGGAAGGGTCTGGAAACACCATATATTTT. The encoded protein is CASSPEGSGNTIYF. The rearrangement links TRBV18 to TRBJ1-3; D gene uncertain. Per germline, CDR1 KGHSH and CDR2 LQKENI. The CDR3 spans 14 residues. Between the trimmed V and J ends, which lost 3 bases and 1 base, there was a span of 7 bases.

The chain links TRBV19 to TRBJ1-2, with 11 bases fitting TRBD1. This CDR3 is 16 amino acids long. Germline V gene data show CDR1 as LNHDA and CDR2 as SQIVND (reference sequence). With V trimmed by 4 bases and J by 6 bases, 10 bases remained unmatched. The CDR3 coding sequence is TGTGCCAGTAGTAGCCTGAGGGACAGGGGGTCAGATGGCTACACCTTC. Translating it yields CASSSLRDRGSDGYTF.

The chain links TRBV5-1 to TRBJ2-2, with unresolved D. V lost 1 base, J lost 3 bases, and 4 bases lay in between. The CDR3 has 13 amino acids. In germline, CDR1 is SGHRS, CDR2 YFSETQ. In DNA, the CDR3 is TGCGCCAGCAGCTTGCAGGACACCGGGGAGCTGTTTTTT. It yields the protein CASSLQDTGELFF.

The chain has TRBV3-1 (or the pseudogene TRBV3-2) and TRBJ1-1; 7 bases agree with TRBD1. V gave up 5 bases and J gave up 4 bases; unmatched junction bases: 13. The CDR3 is 16 residues long. Germline V lookup: CDR1 LGHDT, CDR2 YNNKEL (reference sequence). The CDR3 is CASSYLPQGGATEAFF. The CDR3, as DNA: TGTGCCAGCAGCTATCTGCCCCAGGGGGGGGCCACTGAAGCTTTCTTT.

The chain carries TRBV28 and TRBJ1-1; no reliable D call. The germline V gene has CDR1 MDHEN and CDR2 SYDVKM. The germline V and J ends were trimmed by 7 bases and 1 base, with 10 bases remaining between them. This CDR3 spans 13 amino acids. The CDR3 DNA follows: TGTGCCAGCATCCTTGGGTGGAACACTGAAGCTTTCTTT. Its protein product is CASILGWNTEAFF.

The V gene is TRBV15, the J gene TRBJ1-6; TRBD1 matches 9 bases. Germline loops: CDR1 LNHNV, CDR2 YYDKDF (reference sequence). Losses at the gene ends were 1 base for V and 7 bases for J; bases not matched to a gene: 5. The CDR3 is 16 amino acids. CDR3 sequence: CATSRGAGQGNSPLHF. CDR3 nucleotide sequence: TGTGCCACCAGCAGAGGGGCCGGACAGGGGAATTCACCCCTCCACTTT. Full variable domain (outside the CDR3, taken from reference TRBV15 and TRBJ1-6): DAMVIQNPRYQVTQFGKPVTLSCSQTLNHNVMYWYQQKSSQAPKLLFHYYDKDFNNEADTPDNFQSRRPNTSFCFLDIRSPGLGDTAMYLCATSRGAGQGNSPLHFGNGTRLTVT.

V and J are TRBV11-2 and TRBJ1-2; D is perhaps TRBD1 (6 bases). Between the trimmed V and J ends, which lost 5 bases and 1 base, there was a span of 11 bases. Germline V gene sequence: CDR1 SGHAT, CDR2 FQNNGV. The CDR3 totals 14 residues. Here the CDR3 reads CASSRQGFNYGYTF. CDR3 DNA sequence: TGTGCCAGCAGCCGTCAGGGGTTTAACTATGGCTACACCTTC.

The chain has TRBV28 and TRBJ2-1; D is possibly TRBD1 (6 bases). Germline lookup yields CDR1 MDHEN and CDR2 SYDVKM. Trimming pared 2 bases from V and 12 bases from J, leaving 14 bases between. This CDR3 contains 13 residues. CDR3 sequence (DNA): TGTGCCAGCAGTTTAGGGGGCCCCGGGCCGCAGTTCTTC. This encodes CASSLGGPGPQFF.

This sequence joins TRBV28 and TRBJ1-5; TRBD1 aligns across 8 bases. Germline trimming cut 4 bases from V and 6 bases from J; bases unmatched to any gene: 11. CDR1 is MDHEN and CDR2 is SYDVKM in the germline V gene. CDR3 length equals 16 residues. The CDR3: CASSSAPLQGGQPQHF. CDR3 bases: TGTGCCAGCAGTTCGGCTCCACTACAGGGGGGTCAGCCCCAGCATTTT.

V is TRBV5-1 and J is TRBJ2-3; TRBD2 is a possible D gene (7 bases). The germline V gene has CDR1 SGHRS and CDR2 YFSETQ. CDR3 length: 16 amino acids. V dropped 0 bases and J dropped 1 base, with 12 bases sitting between them. The CDR3 loop reads CASSLEGGRGTDTQYF. The CDR3 bases are TGCGCCAGCAGCTTGGAGGGGGGGCGCGGCACAGATACGCAGTATTTT.

The chain recombines TRBV7-9 with TRBJ1-2; maybe TRBD1 (5 bases). Germline values: CDR1 SEHNR, CDR2 FQNEAQ (reference sequence). This CDR3 spans 12 amino acids. The V end lost 5 bases, the J end lost 7 bases, and 11 bases lay between the germline ends. This CDR3 is CASSRDGGGYTF. For the CDR3, the DNA is TGTGCCAGCAGCCGAGACGGGGGTGGCTACACCTTC. The full variable domain, with the rest looked up from reference TRBV7-9 and TRBJ1-2, is DTGVSQNPRHKITKRGQNVTFRCDPISEHNRLYWYRQTLGQGPEFLTYFQNEAQLEKSRLLSDRFSAERPKGSFSTLEIQRTEQGDSAMYLCASSRDGGGYTFGSGTRLTVV.

V and J are TRBV24-1 and TRBJ2-5, with 8 positions matching TRBD1. The CDR3 runs 16 residues. CDR1 and CDR2 from the germline V gene are KGHDR and SFDVKD. With V trimmed by 4 bases and J by 0 bases, 6 bases remained unmatched. The CDR3 DNA sequence: TGTGCCACCAGTGAGTTGGACAGGGCAGACCAAGAGACCCAGTACTTC. It codes for CATSELDRADQETQYF.

The chain combines TRBV2 with TRBJ2-5; maybe TRBD2 (6 bases). Trimming took 7 bases from V and 9 from J, leaving 18 bases between them. The CDR3 length is 13 residues. Germline assignment: CDR1 SNHLY and CDR2 FYNNEI. Here the CDR3 reads CASTEGLYEAQYF. The CDR3, as DNA: TGTGCCAGCACGGAGGGGCTATATGAGGCCCAGTACTTC.

CDR3 amino acids: CASSYGWVASNQPQHF. The CDR3 DNA reads TGTGCCAGCAGTTACGGGTGGGTTGCGAGCAATCAGCCCCAGCATTTT. The chain uses TRBV6-2 or TRBV6-3 and TRBJ1-5, with D unclear. CDR3 length: 16 residues. Germline CDR1 is MNHEY and CDR2 is SVGEGT. Between the trimmed V and J ends, which lost 2 bases and 1 base, there was a span of 12 bases.

This sequence joins TRBV7-6 and TRBJ1-2, with 8 bases fitting TRBD1. The V gene end was trimmed by 5 bases and the J gene end by 1 base; junction bases not matched to a gene: 6. Germline values: CDR1 SGHVS, CDR2 FNYEAQ. This CDR3 spans 15 amino acids. Written as DNA, the CDR3 is TGTGCCAGCAGCCAGGGGGGACAGGATAACTATGGCTACACCTTC. Residues: CASSQGGQDNYGYTF.

This rearrangement joins TRBV19 to TRBJ1-2, with D tentatively TRBD1 (6 bases). Germline V gene lookup returns CDR1 LNHDA and CDR2 SQIVND (reference sequence). This CDR3 is built from 16 residues. V lost 5 bases to trimming and J lost 4 bases, with 20 bases between them. The CDR3 sequence is CASSPVVDRRLYGYTF. The CDR3 DNA reads TGTGCCAGTAGTCCCGTCGTCGACAGGCGACTCTATGGCTACACCTTC.

The V call is TRBV28, the J call TRBJ1-1, with a possible D match to TRBD1 (5 bases). V gave up 3 bases and J gave up 5 bases, with 10 bases separating them. The germline V gene encodes CDR1 MDHEN and CDR2 SYDVKM. This CDR3 is 13 amino acids long. The CDR3 sequence: CASSFRWGTEAFF. CDR3 in DNA: TGTGCCAGCAGTTTTCGGTGGGGGACTGAAGCTTTCTTT.

CDR3 sequence reads: CASTAGTGITGELFF. CDR3 coding DNA: TGTGCCAGCACCGCCGGGACCGGGATCACCGGGGAGCTGTTTTTT. This chain links TRBV6-5 with TRBJ2-2; D tentatively fits TRBD1 or TRBD2 (5 bases each). Per germline, CDR1 MNHEY and CDR2 SVGAGI. This CDR3 contains 15 residues. V was pared by 7 bases and J by 4 bases, with 16 bases between.

This chain uses TRBV12-3 or TRBV12-4 with TRBJ2-7; D unclear. V was cut by 6 bases and J by 6 bases, with 12 bases left in between. The CDR3 is 12 residues long. CDR3 sequence reads: CASSKPTGEQYF. The CDR3 DNA reads TGTGCCAGCAGCAAGCCGACTGGCGAGCAGTACTTC.

This sequence joins TRBV7-9 and TRBJ2-5, with D unclear. The CDR3 totals 14 residues. The germline V gene encodes CDR1 SEHNR and CDR2 FQNEAQ (reference sequence). V was shortened by 1 base and J by 5 bases, with 11 bases between the two germline ends. The CDR3 protein is CASSLGRLSETQYF. The CDR3 coding sequence is TGTGCCAGCAGCTTAGGTCGATTGTCGGAGACCCAGTACTTC.

The V call is TRBV7-9, the J call TRBJ2-7, with D maybe TRBD1 (5 bases). Germline CDR1 reads SEHNR; CDR2 reads FQNEAQ (reference sequence). This CDR3 has 15 amino acids. V was shortened by 1 base and J by 3 bases, with 13 bases between the two germline ends. The CDR3 bases are TGTGCCAGCAGCTTAGGTGCAGGGCCTGTCTACGAGCAGTACTTC. This gives the protein CASSLGAGPVYEQYF.

This rearrangement joins TRBV3-1 (or the pseudogene TRBV3-2) to TRBJ2-7, with D possibly matching TRBD2 (5 bases). CDR3 length: 15 amino acids. Germline CDR1 and CDR2: LGHDT and YNNKEL (reference sequence). Trimming cost V 4 bases and J 4 bases, with 17 bases left between them. This CDR3 is CASSPASREGYEQYF. CDR3 DNA sequence: TGTGCCAGCAGCCCGGCTAGCCGTGAGGGTTACGAGCAGTACTTC.